A single sample gave rise to the 27 T cell receptor beta chains below, sequenced in a study of T cell repertoires in aging, cancer and after chemotherapy. A mixed TRB-A/B primer pool amplified rearranged TRB by multiplex touch-down PCR. MiXCR, applied by TCRdb to the multiplex PCR reads, yields one record per CDR3 protein. The table records approximately 1,300 distinct CDR3 sequences, approximately 28% of them present only once. The template was genomic DNA from peripheral blood, not RNA. Sequenced: blood. Receptors were obtained from a human donor with a solid tumor.

This clonotype was observed once. V and J are TRBV18 and TRBJ2-1; 10 bases are shared with TRBD2. J lost 7 bases, V lost 2 bases, and 5 bases had no gene match. The CDR3 is 15 amino acids. CDR1 and CDR2 from the germline V gene are KGHSH and LQKENI. This CDR3 is CASSPTGSGGNEQFF. As DNA, the CDR3 is TGTGCCAGCTCACCAACTGGTAGCGGGGGGAATGAGCAGTTCTTC.

This clonotype is categorized as large. This chain connects TRBV6-1 to TRBJ2-5, with D possibly being TRBD2 (5 bases). V lost 6 bases and J lost 5, with 19 bases in between. The CDR3 spans 15 residues. CDR1 MNHNS and CDR2 SASEGT come from the germline V gene. CDR3 in DNA: TGTGCCAGCAGGGACCGGGCCCCCCGCGGGGAGACCCAGTACTTC. It specifies CASRDRAPRGETQYF.

Of note for this clonotype: Germline and junction disagree at one end, which may indicate a read error. The rearrangement uses TRBV4-1 and TRBJ2-3; 11 nucleotides align to TRBD1. Germline V lookup: CDR1 MGHRA, CDR2 YSYEKL. CDR3 length: 18 residues. The CDR3 DNA reads as TGCGCCAGCAGCCAGCGGACAGGGGGCAGCGCTTCCTCAGATTCGCAGTATTTT. Protein sequence: CASSQRTGGSASSDSQYF.

V usage is TRBV2 and J usage is TRBJ2-2, with D hard to call. Germline V CDR1 and CDR2: SNHLY, FYNNEI. V was shortened by 3 bases and J by 2 bases, with 7 bases between the two germline ends. The CDR3 covers 14 residues. The CDR3 sequence is CASSDVFNTGELFF. CDR3 nucleotide sequence: TGTGCCAGCAGTGACGTTTTTAACACCGGGGAGCTGTTTTTT. Full variable domain (outside the CDR3, taken from reference TRBV2 and TRBJ2-2): EPEVTQTPSHQVTQMGQEVILRCVPISNHLYFYWYRQILGQKVEFLVSFYNNEISEKSEIFDDQFSVERPDGSNFTLKIRSTKLEDSAMYFCASSDVFNTGELFFGEGSRLTVL.

There are a few counts of this clonotype. The chain combines TRBV20-1 with TRBJ1-6; D is possibly TRBD1 (5 bases). CDR1 and CDR2 from the germline V gene are DFQATT and SNEGSKA (reference sequence). Trimming took 3 bases from V and 2 from J, leaving 5 bases between them. The CDR3 consists of 13 residues. CDR3 DNA sequence: TGCAGTGCTAGGGACACCTATAATTCACCCCTCCACTTT. Its translation is CSARDTYNSPLHF.

CDR3 amino acids: CASSYSMNPKNTIYF. The CDR3 coding sequence is TGTGCCAGCAGTTACTCGATGAACCCCAAAAACACCATATATTTT. The rearrangement joins TRBV6-2 or TRBV6-3 to TRBJ1-3; D gene ambiguous. Trimming removed 0 bases at V and 6 bases at J, with 12 bases between. This CDR3 has 15 amino acids. Germline CDR1 reads MNHEY; CDR2 reads SVGEGT.

The chain combines TRBV29-1 with TRBJ2-7; 7 positions agree with TRBD1. V was clipped by 4 bases and J by 2 bases; unmatched bases: 8. This CDR3 contains 14 residues. Germline CDR1 SQVTM, CDR2 ANQGSEA. The CDR3 DNA sequence: TGCAGCGTTGGGCCCCGACAGGGAACCTACGAGCAGTACTTC. This gives the protein CSVGPRQGTYEQYF.

The chain recombines TRBV18 with TRBJ2-6; 8 bases agree with TRBD1. The CDR3 runs 22 residues. Trimming at V came to 1 base and at J to 4 bases, leaving 21 bases not matched to a gene. From germline, CDR1 is KGHSH and CDR2 LQKENI. CDR3 DNA sequence: TGTGCCAGCTCACCACAGCTCGCCGGGACAGGTGGCTTCGGGTTCGGGGCCAACGTCCTGACTTTC. Translation gives CASSPQLAGTGGFGFGANVLTF.

The chain links TRBV7-2 to TRBJ1-2; TRBD1 is a possible D gene (5 bases). The germline CDR1 and CDR2 sequences are SGHTA and FQGNSA. This CDR3 is built from 13 residues. V lost 4 bases, J lost 4 bases, and 10 bases lay in between. The CDR3: CASSSRDPYGYTF. DNA of the CDR3: TGTGCCAGCAGCTCCCGGGACCCCTATGGCTACACCTTC.

This clonotype is classed as medium-sized. The V gene is TRBV21-1, the J gene TRBJ2-2. TRBV21-1 is a known pseudogene. The CDR3 is made up of 16 amino acids. CDR3 protein: CASSKEEQKNTGELFF. Written as DNA, the CDR3 is TGTGCCAGCAGCAAAGAAGAACAGAAGAACACCGGGGAGCTGTTTTTT.

The rearrangement uses TRBV20-1 and TRBJ2-7, with 9 bases lining up with TRBD1. Looked up from germline, CDR1 is DFQATT and CDR2 is SNEGSKA (reference sequence). V shed 5 bases, J shed 5 bases, and the junction held 10 bases outside the gene matches. The CDR3 sequence is 14 residues long. CDR3 loop: CSAPRQGVSNEQYF. DNA for the CDR3: TGCAGTGCTCCTCGACAGGGGGTTTCGAACGAGCAGTACTTC.

Turning to this clonotype: A clone one base away is much larger, so this may be a read error. This chain links TRBV5-1 with TRBJ2-5, with 9 bases lining up with TRBD2. This CDR3 has 17 amino acids. Germline assignment: CDR1 SGHRS and CDR2 YFSETQ. The V and J ends lost 3 bases and 3 bases, in that order; junction bases with no gene match: 12. CDR3 sequence: CASSSGGFSGGKETQYF. In nucleotides, the CDR3 is TGCGCCAGCAGCTCCGGGGGGTTTAGCGGGGGAAAAGAGACCCAGTACTTC.

In its sample, this clonotype ranks as medium-sized (0.01 to 0.1%). The V gene is TRBV18, the J gene TRBJ1-3; D gene unclear. Germline CDR1 reads KGHSH; CDR2 reads LQKENI. V was trimmed by 0 bases and J by 0 bases, leaving 12 bases between them. The CDR3 runs 17 residues. CDR3 amino acids: CASSPPTSARSGNTIYF. In DNA, the CDR3 is TGTGCCAGCTCACCACCGACTTCGGCGCGCTCTGGAAACACCATATATTTT.

V is TRBV28 and J is TRBJ1-5, with a tentative D call TRBD1 (5 bases). Germline lookup yields CDR1 MDHEN and CDR2 SYDVKM. The CDR3 runs to 16 residues. V was clipped by 6 bases and J by 0 bases, with 15 bases between them. This CDR3 is CASRLGTAYSNQPQHF. The CDR3 nucleotides are TGTGCCAGCAGACTGGGGACGGCGTATAGCAATCAGCCCCAGCATTTT. The full variable domain, in which reference TRBV28 and TRBJ1-5 provide the parts outside the CDR3, is DVKVTQSSRYLVKRTGEKVFLECVQDMDHENMFWYRQDPGLGLRLIYFSYDVKMKEKGDIPEGYSVSREKKERFSLILESASTNQTSMYLCASRLGTAYSNQPQHFGDGTRLSIL.

The chain has TRBV7-2 and TRBJ1-1; possibly TRBD1 for D (6 bases). Trimming left V 5 bases short and J 5 bases short, with 15 bases between. Looked up from germline, CDR1 is SGHTA and CDR2 is FQGNSA. CDR3 length: 14 residues. CDR3 amino acids: CASSGGWGGTEAFF. The CDR3 region has the DNA TGTGCCAGCAGCGGGGGCTGGGGGGGGACTGAAGCTTTCTTT.

J is TRBJ1-5 and V is TRBV6-6; 9 nucleotides align to TRBD1. CDR1 and CDR2 from the germline V gene are MNHNY and SVGAGI (reference sequence). CDR3 size: 14 residues. J lost 6 bases, V lost 6 bases, and 6 bases had no gene match. In nucleotides, the CDR3 is TGTGCCAGCAGAACACAGGGGGCTGTTCAGCCCCAGCATTTT. Its translation: CASRTQGAVQPQHF.

This chain joins TRBV6-1 and TRBJ2-3; 12 bases are a match to TRBD2. Germline V lookup: CDR1 MNHNS, CDR2 SASEGT. With 5 bases clipped from V and 6 bases from J, the junction kept 9 bases outside the gene matches. The CDR3 runs 16 residues. Here the CDR3 DNA reads TGTGCCAGCAGTCCTCTAGCGGGGGGGCCATTGGATACGCAGTATTTT. Amino acid sequence: CASSPLAGGPLDTQYF.

This sequence joins TRBV9 and TRBJ2-7; a possible D gene is TRBD2 (5 bases). Germline V gene lookup returns CDR1 SGDLS and CDR2 YYNGEE. CDR3 length equals 19 residues. The V end was cut by 0 bases, the J end by 3 bases, with 25 bases between. CDR3: CASSVDYRGLANPNYEQYF. CDR3 coding DNA: TGTGCCAGCAGCGTAGATTATCGGGGTCTTGCGAACCCCAACTACGAGCAGTACTTC. The complete variable domain, with remaining parts taken from reference TRBV9 and TRBJ2-7, reads DSGVTQTPKHLITATGQRVTLRCSPRSGDLSVYWYQQSLDQGLQFLIQYYNGEERAKGNILERFSAQQFPDLHSELNLSSLELGDSALYFCASSVDYRGLANPNYEQYFGPGTRLTVT.

The V and J genes are TRBV20-1 and TRBJ2-7, with D perhaps matching TRBD2 (6 bases). The length of the CDR3 is 13 residues. Trimming left V 5 bases short and J 0 bases short, with 11 bases between. Germline assignment: CDR1 DFQATT and CDR2 SNEGSKA (reference sequence). The CDR3 here is CSAGAGSSYEQYF. In DNA, the CDR3 is TGCAGTGCTGGGGCCGGGAGCTCCTACGAGCAGTACTTC.

The gene calls are TRBV5-6 and TRBJ2-7; TRBD2 is a possible D gene (5 bases). The CDR3 length is 15 residues. Per germline, CDR1 SGHDT and CDR2 YYEEEE. With 0 bases removed from V and 1 base from J, the gap between germline ends came to 11 bases. The chain's CDR3 is CASSLAELDSYEQYF. DNA for the CDR3: TGTGCCAGCAGCTTGGCCGAACTAGATTCCTACGAGCAGTACTTC.

The CDR3 DNA reads TGTGCCAGCAGCCCAGTAGGGGGGAGATATGGCTATGGCTACACCTTC. It codes for CASSPVGGRYGYGYTF. V is TRBV11-2 and J is TRBJ1-2; D might be TRBD1 (6 bases). V was shortened by 5 bases and J by 4 bases, with 20 bases between the two germline ends. Germline values: CDR1 SGHAT, CDR2 FQNNGV. The CDR3 sequence is 16 residues long. The whole variable domain, filled in from reference TRBV11-2 and TRBJ1-2, reads EAGVAQSPRYKIIEKRQSVAFWCNPISGHATLYWYQQILGQGPKLLIQFQNNGVVDDSQLPKDRFSAERLKGVDSTLKIQPAKLEDSAVYLCASSPVGGRYGYGYTFGSGTRLTVV.

In its sample, this clonotype ranks as large. The CDR3, as DNA: TGCAGCGTTGAAGATCAGTTTTTCAGGGACCGGGACTATGGCTACACCTTC. This codes for CSVEDQFFRDRDYGYTF. This chain uses TRBV29-1 with TRBJ1-2; the D gene is possibly TRBD1 (5 bases). Germline V lookup: CDR1 SQVTM, CDR2 ANQGSEA. The V end lost 0 bases, the J end lost 3 bases, and 20 bases lay between the germline ends. The CDR3 extends over 17 amino acids.

The V gene is TRBV27, the J gene TRBJ2-3; tentative D call: TRBD2 (6 bases). The CDR3 extends over 15 amino acids. The germline V and J ends were trimmed by 1 base and 1 base, with 9 bases remaining between them. Per germline, CDR1 MNHEY and CDR2 SMNVEV (reference sequence). This CDR3 reads CASSLLGGGTDTQYF. The CDR3 DNA sequence: TGTGCCAGCAGTTTATTAGGCGGGGGCACAGATACGCAGTATTTT.

The chain has TRBV30 and TRBJ2-4; 8 nucleotides agree with TRBD2. Germline loops: CDR1 GTSNPN, CDR2 SVGIG (reference sequence). Germline trimming cut 4 bases from V and 9 bases from J; bases unmatched to any gene: 17. The CDR3 extends over 16 amino acids. Here the CDR3 reads CAWILPSPAGDAIQYF. Here the CDR3 DNA reads TGTGCCTGGATATTGCCCAGCCCAGCGGGGGACGCCATTCAGTACTTC.

In its sample, this clonotype ranks as medium-sized. The chain is built from TRBV11-2 and TRBJ2-2, with TRBD2 matching 16 bases. The CDR3 sequence is 19 residues long. The germline CDR1 and CDR2 sequences are SGHAT and FQNNGV. J lost 5 bases, V lost 4 bases, and 10 bases had no gene match. The CDR3 reads CASSSPGLAGGRGTGELFF. The CDR3, as DNA: TGTGCCAGCAGCTCCCCGGGACTAGCGGGGGGGAGAGGGACCGGGGAGCTGTTTTTT. Together with reference TRBV11-2 and TRBJ2-2, the CDR3 gives the full variable domain: EAGVAQSPRYKIIEKRQSVAFWCNPISGHATLYWYQQILGQGPKLLIQFQNNGVVDDSQLPKDRFSAERLKGVDSTLKIQPAKLEDSAVYLCASSSPGLAGGRGTGELFFGEGSRLTVL.

Sample share makes this clonotype medium-sized. CDR3 in amino acids: CAINSRKNTEAFF. In nucleotides, the CDR3 is TGTGCCATCAACAGCAGGAAGAACACTGAAGCTTTCTTT. V is TRBV10-3 and J is TRBJ1-1; unclear D gene. This CDR3 comprises 13 residues. V was trimmed by 7 bases and J by 1 base, leaving 10 bases between them. Germline V gives CDR1 ENHRY, CDR2 SYGVKD.

By sample fraction, this clonotype is large. The V gene is TRBV15, the J gene TRBJ2-2; no reliable D call. Germline loops: CDR1 LNHNV, CDR2 YYDKDF (reference sequence). The CDR3 is 14 residues long. V shed 3 bases and J shed 1 base, with 6 bases lying between them. The DNA for the CDR3 is TGTGCCACCAGCAGTCGGATGAACACCGGGGAGCTGTTTTTT. Translation gives CATSSRMNTGELFF.